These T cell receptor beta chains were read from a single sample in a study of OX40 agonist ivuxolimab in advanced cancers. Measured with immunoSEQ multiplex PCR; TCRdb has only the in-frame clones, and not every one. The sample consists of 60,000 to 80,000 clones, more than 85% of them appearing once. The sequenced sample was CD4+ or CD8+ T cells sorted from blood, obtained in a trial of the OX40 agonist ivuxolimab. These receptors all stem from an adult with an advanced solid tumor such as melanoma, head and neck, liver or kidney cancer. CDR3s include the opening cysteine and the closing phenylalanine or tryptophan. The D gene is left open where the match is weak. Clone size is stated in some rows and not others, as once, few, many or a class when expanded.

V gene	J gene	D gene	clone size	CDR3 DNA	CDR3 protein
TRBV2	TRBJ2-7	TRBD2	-	TGTGCCAGCAGCGCTCCGGGACTAGCGGGGGGCTACGAGCAGTACTTC	CASSAPGLAGGYEQYF
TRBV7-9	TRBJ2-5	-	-	TGTGCCAGCAGCTTGCAGGGTCAAGAGACCCAGTACTTC	CASSLQGQETQYF
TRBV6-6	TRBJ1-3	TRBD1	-	TGTGCCAGCAGCACAGGGGGGGGCTCTGGAAACACCATATATTTT	CASSTGGGSGNTIYF
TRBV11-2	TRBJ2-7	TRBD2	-	TGTGCCAGCAGCTTAGTCGGGACTAGCGGGGCCTACGAGCAGTACTTC	CASSLVGTSGAYEQYF
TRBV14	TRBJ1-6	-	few	TGTGCCAGCAGCCAAGTGAGCAGTAATAATTCACCCCTCCACTTT	CASSQVSSNNSPLHF
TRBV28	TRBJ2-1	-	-	TGTGCCAGTCGACTAGGTCGGGACAATGAGCAGTTCTTC	CASRLGRDNEQFF
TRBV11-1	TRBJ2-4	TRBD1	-	TGTGCCAGCAGCCGCGACAGGGGCAAAAACATTCAGTACTTC	CASSRDRGKNIQYF
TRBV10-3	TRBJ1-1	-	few	TGTGCCACTTTAAACCAGGGAAAGTGGACTGAAGCTTTCTTT	CATLNQGKWTEAFF
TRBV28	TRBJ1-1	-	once	TGTGCCAGCAGGTCCTCAGGTGGGGGGAGCACTGAAGCTTTCTTT	CASRSSGGGSTEAFF
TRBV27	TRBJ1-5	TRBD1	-	TGTGCCAGCAGTTTGGGGACAGGTCATCAGCCCCAGCATTTT	CASSLGTGHQPQHF
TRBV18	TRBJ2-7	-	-	TGTGCCAGCTCACCCGGGACCCACGGCGAGCAGTACTTC	CASSPGTHGEQYF